These 29 T cell receptor beta chains share one sample of origin, sequenced in a study of T cell clonotyping in hematopoietic cell transplantation. Assay used: immunoSEQ multiplex PCR; TCRdb lists only in-frame clones, some missing. Here the sample spans roughly 9,300 clones, roughly 84% being singletons. Time point indicated: recipient sample about 28 days before transplant, after cytoreduction. Sequencing used peripheral blood mononuclear cells, obtained before stem cell transplant. These receptors all stem from a woman between 50 and 59 years old with chronic myeloid leukemia. Some clones in this sample may be carry-over from other donors' samples.

This clone appeared a few times. This chain links TRBV19 with TRBJ1-2; D call uncertain. Trimming cost V 8 bases and J 1 base, with 5 bases left between them. The CDR3 is 11 residues long. CDR1 LNHDA and CDR2 SQIVND come from the germline V gene (reference sequence). CDR3 residues: CASGSNYGYTF. The DNA of the CDR3 is TGTGCCAGTGGCAGTAACTATGGCTACACCTTC. Full variable domain (rest looked up from reference TRBV19 and TRBJ1-2): DGGITQSPKYLFRKEGQNVTLSCEQNLNHDAMYWYRQDPGQGLRLIYYSQIVNDFQKGDIAEGYSVSREKKESFPLTVTSAQKNPTAFYLCASGSNYGYTFGSGTRLTVV.

This clone has more than one count but fewer than ten. The chain couples TRBV5-1 to TRBJ1-2; TRBD1 agrees at 9 bases. Trimming at V came to 3 bases and at J to 2 bases, leaving 5 bases not matched to a gene. There are 15 residues in the CDR3. Germline V CDR1 and CDR2: SGHRS, YFSETQ. CDR3 DNA sequence: TGCGCCAGCAGCTCCGGCGACAGGGGGAACTATGGCTACACCTTC. Amino acid sequence: CASSSGDRGNYGYTF.

The J gene is TRBJ2-1, the V gene TRBV28; D is unresolved. Germline V lookup: CDR1 MDHEN, CDR2 SYDVKM. This CDR3 spans 15 amino acids. Trimming cost V 6 bases and J 0 bases, with 12 bases left between them. CDR3 amino acids: CASSQDKSSYNEQFF. The CDR3 DNA reads as TGTGCCAGCAGCCAAGACAAAAGCTCCTACAATGAGCAGTTCTTC.

The J gene is TRBJ1-2, the V gene TRBV5-6, with a tentative D call TRBD1 (5 bases). Germline V gene sequence: CDR1 SGHDT, CDR2 YYEEEE. CDR3 length: 12 amino acids. V gave up 2 bases and J gave up 9 bases, with 11 bases separating them. The CDR3 nucleotides are TGTGCCAGCAGCTTAACAGGACGCAGCTACACCTTC. It encodes CASSLTGRSYTF.

The chain combines TRBV6-1 with TRBJ2-3; 7 bases match TRBD1. CDR3 size: 16 residues. In germline, CDR1 is MNHNS, CDR2 SASEGT. Trimming took 2 bases from V and 1 from J; bases not matched to a gene: 6. The CDR3 protein is CASSEPTGVGTDTQYF. In DNA form, the CDR3 reads TGTGCCAGCAGTGAACCCACAGGGGTTGGCACAGATACGCAGTATTTT.

The chain is built from TRBV28 and TRBJ2-4; D ambiguous. This CDR3 spans 13 amino acids. Germline CDR1 is MDHEN and CDR2 is SYDVKM. V was pared by 2 bases and J by 4 bases, with 6 bases between. The CDR3 DNA reads TGTGCCAGCAGTTTAGTAGGAAAAAACATTCAGTACTTC. Protein product: CASSLVGKNIQYF.

The V call is TRBV2, the J call TRBJ2-1; 8 nucleotides align to TRBD1. This CDR3 contains 14 residues. Trimming at V came to 2 bases and at J to 7 bases, leaving 4 bases not matched to a gene. Germline V gene data show CDR1 as SNHLY and CDR2 as FYNNEI. This CDR3 reads CASSERTGLNEQFF. CDR3 bases: TGTGCCAGCAGTGAACGGACAGGGTTGAATGAGCAGTTCTTC.

The gene calls are TRBV27 and TRBJ2-5; 10 bases align to TRBD1. With 5 bases clipped from V and 4 bases from J, the junction kept 10 bases outside the gene matches. Germline V gives CDR1 MNHEY, CDR2 SMNVEV (reference sequence). The CDR3 is made up of 16 amino acids. CDR3 amino acids: CASSILGQGLRETQYF. Written as DNA, the CDR3 is TGTGCCAGCAGTATCCTGGGACAGGGGTTGCGAGAGACCCAGTACTTC.

The gene calls are TRBV29-1 and TRBJ2-5, with 7 bases lining up with TRBD1. From germline, CDR1 is SQVTM and CDR2 ANQGSEA. The J segment lost 5 bases and the V segment lost 1 base, leaving 7 bases of the junction unmatched. The CDR3 has 14 amino acids. CDR3 sequence reads: CSVEGKGGRETQYF. The CDR3 DNA is TGCAGCGTTGAAGGAAAAGGGGGCAGGGAGACCCAGTACTTC. The full variable domain, rest sourced from reference TRBV29-1 and TRBJ2-5, is SAVISQKPSRDICQRGTSLTIQCQVDSQVTMMFWYRQQPGQSLTLIATANQGSEATYESGFVIDKFPISRPNLTFSTLTVSNMSPEDSSIYLCSVEGKGGRETQYFGPGTRLLVL.

This chain joins TRBV5-1 and TRBJ2-1, with D hard to call. CDR3 length: 15 amino acids. CDR1 is SGHRS and CDR2 is YFSETQ in the germline V gene. Trimming removed 0 bases from V and 6 bases from J, with 13 bases in between. CDR3 in DNA: TGCGCCAGCAGCTTGGAGGGAAAGGCGAGCAATGAGCAGTTCTTC. It yields the protein CASSLEGKASNEQFF.

This clone came up a few times. The genes are TRBV2 and TRBJ2-1; D is possibly TRBD2 (5 bases). Trimming took off 3 bases at V and 4 bases at J, with 7 bases between the two ends. CDR1 SNHLY and CDR2 FYNNEI come from the germline V gene. This CDR3 has 13 residues. CDR3 loop: CASSEAGYNEQFF. DNA of the CDR3: TGTGCCAGCAGTGAGGCGGGTTACAATGAGCAGTTCTTC.

The rearrangement joins TRBV5-4 to TRBJ1-1, with 7 bases aligning to TRBD1. Trimming at V came to 1 base and at J to 1 base, leaving 4 bases not matched to a gene. Germline V gene lookup returns CDR1 SGHNT and CDR2 YYREEE (reference sequence). The CDR3 has 15 residues. The CDR3 protein is CASSLPPGGNTEAFF. The CDR3 DNA sequence: TGTGCCAGCAGCTTGCCGCCAGGGGGGAACACTGAAGCTTTCTTT.

The J gene is TRBJ2-7, the V gene TRBV5-4, with 10 bases matching TRBD1. The V gene end was trimmed by 0 bases and the J gene end by 4 bases; junction bases not matched to a gene: 1. The CDR3 covers 14 residues. In germline, CDR1 is SGHNT, CDR2 YYREEE (reference sequence). CDR3 loop: CASSLGQGAYEQYF. DNA of the CDR3: TGTGCCAGCAGCTTGGGACAGGGGGCGTACGAGCAGTACTTC. The full variable domain, its missing parts supplied by reference TRBV5-4 and TRBJ2-7, is ETGVTQSPTHLIKTRGQQVTLRCSSQSGHNTVSWYQQALGQGPQFIFQYYREEENGRGNFPPRFSGLQFPNYSSELNVNALELDDSALYLCASSLGQGAYEQYFGPGTRLTVT.

This clone was found once. The chain joins TRBV5-1 to TRBJ2-5; 7 bases line up with TRBD1. Germline CDR1 SGHRS, CDR2 YFSETQ. The CDR3 runs to 14 residues. V dropped 4 bases and J dropped 5; count of bases not matched to a gene: 8. The CDR3: CASSPTGPGETQYF. CDR3 DNA: TGCGCCAGCAGCCCGACAGGGCCTGGGGAGACCCAGTACTTC.

This clone has only one observation. The chain links TRBV13 to TRBJ2-7; TRBD1 is a possible D gene (6 bases). Germline V gene data show CDR1 as PRHDT and CDR2 as FYEKMQ (reference sequence). The CDR3 spans 16 residues. V lost 1 base, J lost 1 base, and 14 bases lay in between. CDR3 sequence (DNA): TGTGCCAGCAGCTTAGAAGGGGGTTCAGGGTCCTACGAGCAGTACTTC. Its protein is CASSLEGGSGSYEQYF.

This clone is judged medium-sized. The chain is built from TRBV18 and TRBJ2-7, with 9 bases aligning to TRBD1. This CDR3 contains 13 residues. Germline assignment: CDR1 KGHSH and CDR2 LQKENI. The V and J ends lost 6 bases and 6 bases, in that order; junction bases with no gene match: 6. The chain's CDR3 is CASSLQGAAEQYF. The CDR3, as DNA: TGTGCCAGCTCTCTACAGGGGGCTGCCGAGCAGTACTTC. The full variable domain, completed using reference TRBV18 and TRBJ2-7, is NAGVMQNPRHLVRRRGQEARLRCSPMKGHSHVYWYRQLPEEGLKFMVYLQKENIIDESGMPKERFSAEFPKEGPSILRIQQVVRGDSAAYFCASSLQGAAEQYFGPGTRLTVT.

The J gene is TRBJ1-1, the V gene TRBV30; D remains unclear. V dropped 0 bases and J dropped 0 bases, with 5 bases sitting between them. Germline V gives CDR1 GTSNPN, CDR2 SVGIG (reference sequence). The CDR3 loop spans 13 amino acids. The CDR3 coding sequence is TGTGCCTGGAGTGTAAAGGTGAACACTGAAGCTTTCTTT. It codes for CAWSVKVNTEAFF.

This chain uses TRBV14 with TRBJ2-5; 9 bases are shared with TRBD1. V was clipped by 3 bases and J by 4 bases; unmatched bases: 6. Germline CDR1 SGHDN, CDR2 FVKESK. CDR3 size: 15 residues. CDR3 loop: CASSHSTGGAETQYF. The CDR3 region has the DNA TGTGCCAGCAGCCATTCGACAGGGGGAGCAGAGACCCAGTACTTC.

V is TRBV4-3 and J is TRBJ2-5, with 9 bases that match TRBD1. The germline V gene has CDR1 LGHNA and CDR2 YSLEER. V lost 1 base to trimming and J lost 2 bases; unmatched junction nucleotides: 2. The CDR3 covers 15 residues. DNA for the CDR3: TGCGCCAGCAGCCAAGGCGGGACAGGGCAAGAGACCCAGTACTTC. Translating gives CASSQGGTGQETQYF.

The chain couples TRBV6-1 to TRBJ1-4, with D maybe TRBD1 (5 bases). Germline V gene data show CDR1 as MNHNS and CDR2 as SASEGT. The CDR3 runs 14 residues. V dropped 5 bases and J dropped 5 bases, with 12 bases sitting between them. The CDR3 region has the DNA TGTGCCAGCAGTACAGGAGGAGACAATGAAAAACTGTTTTTT. This gives the protein CASSTGGDNEKLFF.

V gene TRBV5-4 combines with J gene TRBJ2-7, with 7 bases matching TRBD2. Trimming removed 0 bases from V and 2 bases from J; junction bases left unmatched: 11. This CDR3 spans 17 amino acids. Germline CDR1 is SGHNT and CDR2 is YYREEE (reference sequence). CDR3 in DNA: TGTGCCAGCAGCTTGGGGGTAGGGACTAAGAACCCCTACGAGCAGTACTTC. Its protein product is CASSLGVGTKNPYEQYF. Looking up the rest from reference TRBV5-4 and TRBJ2-7 gives the full variable domain: ETGVTQSPTHLIKTRGQQVTLRCSSQSGHNTVSWYQQALGQGPQFIFQYYREEENGRGNFPPRFSGLQFPNYSSELNVNALELDDSALYLCASSLGVGTKNPYEQYFGPGTRLTVT.

The chain links TRBV6-1 to TRBJ1-1; D unresolved. The germline V and J ends were trimmed by 10 bases and 7 bases, with 13 bases remaining between them. CDR3 length: 11 amino acids. Germline CDR1 MNHNS, CDR2 SASEGT. CDR3 in DNA: TGTGCCACCCCCGGGTGGCTTGAAGCTTTCTTT. Amino acids: CATPGWLEAFF.

The J gene is TRBJ2-3, the V gene TRBV5-1; TRBD2 matches 10 bases. Germline values: CDR1 SGHRS, CDR2 YFSETQ. With V trimmed by 2 bases and J by 6 bases, 6 bases remained unmatched. The CDR3 has 15 amino acids. Here the CDR3 reads CASSLVATSGDTQYF. The CDR3 DNA reads TGCGCCAGCAGCTTAGTAGCGACTAGCGGGGATACGCAGTATTTT. Filled out from reference TRBV5-1 and TRBJ2-3, the complete variable domain reads KAGVTQTPRYLIKTRGQQVTLSCSPISGHRSVSWYQQTPGQGLQFLFEYFSETQRNKGNFPGRFSGRQFSNSRSEMNVSTLELGDSALYLCASSLVATSGDTQYFGPGTRLTVL.

This chain connects TRBV28 to TRBJ2-4; 12 nucleotides agree with TRBD2. The CDR3 has 15 residues. The V and J ends lost 7 bases and 5 bases, in that order; junction bases with no gene match: 6. Germline lookup yields CDR1 MDHEN and CDR2 SYDVKM. For the CDR3, the DNA is TGTGCCAGCAAAGGACTAGCGGGAAATGAAAACATTCAGTACTTC. Its translation: CASKGLAGNENIQYF. The full variable domain, its missing parts supplied by reference TRBV28 and TRBJ2-4, is DVKVTQSSRYLVKRTGEKVFLECVQDMDHENMFWYRQDPGLGLRLIYFSYDVKMKEKGDIPEGYSVSREKKERFSLILESASTNQTSMYLCASKGLAGNENIQYFGAGTRLSVL.

The rearrangement joins TRBV14 to TRBJ1-1; D perhaps matches TRBD1 (5 bases). Trimming removed 1 base at V and 4 bases at J, with 7 bases between. Germline assignment: CDR1 SGHDN and CDR2 FVKESK. The CDR3 has 13 residues. In DNA, the CDR3 is TGTGCCAGCAGCCAAGCCCAGGGCACTGAAGCTTTCTTT. It translates to CASSQAQGTEAFF.

V is TRBV28 and J is TRBJ1-2; D is perhaps TRBD1 (6 bases). Per the germline V gene, CDR1 is MDHEN and CDR2 is SYDVKM. The V gene lost 3 bases and the J gene lost 10 bases, with 15 bases spanning the gap. This CDR3 has 13 amino acids. CDR3 DNA: TGTGCCAGCAGTTTGGCTGGGGGGCGAGACTACACCTTC. It specifies CASSLAGGRDYTF.

This CDR3 reads CASSGDTGELFF. The CDR3 DNA reads as TGTGCCAGCAGCGGAGACACCGGGGAGCTGTTTTTT. The V call is TRBV9, the J call TRBJ2-2; D gene uncertain. Trimming pared 3 bases from V and 3 bases from J, leaving 3 bases between. The CDR3 has 12 residues. Per the germline V gene, CDR1 is SGDLS and CDR2 is YYNGEE.

V gene TRBV28 combines with J gene TRBJ2-7; possibly TRBD1 for D (6 bases). The CDR3 runs 14 residues. Trimming stripped 4 bases from V and 4 bases from J, with 14 bases between. CDR1 is MDHEN and CDR2 is SYDVKM in the germline V gene. CDR3 nucleotide sequence: TGTGCCAGCAGTTCTTATACAGGGCCTTACGAGCAGTACTTC. It yields the protein CASSSYTGPYEQYF.

The chain recombines TRBV11-2 with TRBJ2-7, with 7 bases fitting TRBD1. CDR1 is SGHAT, CDR2 FQNNGV, per germline. The J segment lost 4 bases and the V segment lost 3 bases, leaving 3 bases of the junction unmatched. CDR3 length: 13 residues. The CDR3 loop reads CASSLGQKYEQYF. In DNA form, the CDR3 reads TGTGCCAGCAGCTTGGGACAGAAGTACGAGCAGTACTTC.